These T cell receptor beta chains were read from a single sample in a study of blood T cell repertoires in COVID-19. Generated by immunoSEQ multiplex PCR, the TCRdb table keeps only in-frame clones and is missing some. Here the sample spans about 39,000 clones, 65% to 90% being singletons. The sequencing input was peripheral blood. All receptors derive from a man aged 35-49 years with active COVID-19. The CDR3 runs from the conserved cysteine through the conserved F or W. The D gene is left open where the match is weak. Some rows mark clone size as missing; the rest say once, few, many or name a class of expanded clone.

cdr3_aa	cdr3_nt	d_call	j_call	clone_size	v_call
CASSFGDRGETQYF	TGTGCCAGCAGTTTTGGGGACAGGGGAGAGACCCAGTACTTC	TRBD1	TRBJ2-5	.	TRBV28
CASSLPGQGTNYGYTF	TGTGCCAGCAGCCTCCCGGGACAGGGGACAAACTATGGCTACACCTTC	.	TRBJ1-2	.	TRBV21-1
CASSYYTGDGNEQFF	TGTGCCAGCAGTTACTATACGGGAGACGGCAATGAGCAGTTCTTC	.	TRBJ2-1	.	TRBV6-6
CAISETGSGRQVGELFF	TGTGCCATCAGTGAGACCGGAAGCGGGAGGCAAGTCGGGGAGCTGTTTTTT	TRBD2	TRBJ2-2	few	TRBV10-3
CASLDLGAGSTEAFF	TGTGCCAGCCTAGATTTGGGGGCGGGCTCCACTGAAGCTTTCTTT	.	TRBJ1-1	.	TRBV6-5
CASSLRSSYEQYF	TGCGCCAGCTCCCTACGGAGCTCCTACGAGCAGTACTTC	.	TRBJ2-7	.	TRBV5-1
CASQDLVTDTQYF	TGTGCCAGCCAGGACTTGGTCACAGATACGCAGTATTTT	.	TRBJ2-3	.	TRBV5-6
CASSVGLAGGSETQYF	TGCGCCAGCAGCGTTGGTTTAGCGGGAGGATCGGAGACCCAGTACTTC	TRBD2	TRBJ2-5	.	TRBV5-1
CASSLRRGTNYGYTF	TGTGCCAGCAGCCTGAGGCGGGGGACGAACTATGGCTACACCTTC	.	TRBJ1-2	once	TRBV3-1/TRBV3-2
CASSSVHPGTPRLYGYTF	TGTGCCAGCAGTTCTGTTCACCCGGGAACCCCCCGTCTCTATGGCTACACCTTC	.	TRBJ1-2	.	TRBV28
CASSFTGGLYGYTF	TGTGCCAGCAGTTTCACAGGGGGTTTGTATGGCTACACCTTC	TRBD1	TRBJ1-2	few	TRBV28
CASSPGAGGYEQYF	TGTGCCAGCTCACCAGGGGCGGGAGGATACGAGCAGTACTTC	TRBD2	TRBJ2-7	.	TRBV18
CASSLYGHPGGYGYTF	TGTGCCAGCAGTTTGTATGGGCACCCCGGGGGCTATGGCTACACCTTC	.	TRBJ1-2	.	TRBV28
CASSSHRLANYGYTF	TGTGCCAGCAGCTCCCATCGATTAGCTAACTATGGCTACACCTTC	.	TRBJ1-2	once	TRBV9
CASSGTSGGTGELFF	TGTGCCAGCTCTGGGACTAGCGGGGGCACCGGGGAGCTGTTTTTT	TRBD2	TRBJ2-2	.	TRBV18
CATSDLLAGGYNEQFF	TGTGCCACCAGTGATCTCCTAGCGGGGGGTTACAATGAGCAGTTCTTC	TRBD2	TRBJ2-1	.	TRBV24-1
CASSARLASGRLNEQFF	TGTGCCAGCAGCGCCCGGCTAGCTAGCGGGAGGCTCAATGAGCAGTTCTTC	TRBD2	TRBJ2-1	.	TRBV7-9
CASSRDSLYEQYF	TGTGCCAGCTCACGGGACAGCCTCTACGAGCAGTACTTC	TRBD1	TRBJ2-7	.	TRBV18
CASSPTFRGNQETQYF	TGTGCCAGCAGTCCCACTTTTAGAGGGAACCAAGAGACCCAGTACTTC	.	TRBJ2-5	.	TRBV27
CASSQRQGAGAAFF	TGTGCCAGCAGTCAGCGGCAGGGGGCTGGAGCGGCTTTCTTT	TRBD1	TRBJ1-1	.	TRBV6-5
CAIRANVNTEAFF	TGTGCCATCAGGGCAAACGTGAACACTGAAGCTTTCTTT	.	TRBJ1-1	.	TRBV10-3
CASSPVSSGANVLTF	TGTGCCAGCTCACCAGTCAGCTCTGGGGCCAACGTCCTGACTTTC	.	TRBJ2-6	.	TRBV18
CASSLSAGIQPQHF	TGTGCCAGCAGTTTATCGGCGGGGATTCAGCCCCAGCATTTT	.	TRBJ1-5	.	TRBV27
CASSSMDRAEKLFF	TGTGCCAGCAGCTCCATGGACAGGGCTGAAAAACTGTTTTTT	TRBD1	TRBJ1-4	.	TRBV13
CASSFGGNTEAFF	TGTGCCAGCAGCTTTGGAGGAAACACTGAAGCTTTCTTT	.	TRBJ1-1	.	TRBV11-2
CASRGQGNTGELFF	TGTGCCAGCAGGGGACAAGGGAACACCGGGGAGCTGTTTTTT	.	TRBJ2-2	.	TRBV7-9
CANQGQGTYEQYF	TGTGCCAATCAAGGTCAGGGCACCTACGAGCAGTACTTC	.	TRBJ2-7	.	TRBV10-3
CAISSHGGTSGHDEQFF	TGTGCCATCAGTTCCCACGGGGGGACTAGCGGGCACGATGAGCAGTTCTTC	TRBD2	TRBJ2-1	.	TRBV10-3
CASSRLLGANVLTF	TGTGCCAGCAGTCGACTACTTGGGGCCAACGTCCTGACTTTC	.	TRBJ2-6	.	TRBV28
CAWSVEGAPVSNEQFF	TGTGCCTGGAGTGTGGAGGGGGCACCGGTGTCCAATGAGCAGTTCTTC	.	TRBJ2-1	.	TRBV30
CASSQESVPLRQFF	TGTGCCAGCAGCCAAGAAAGCGTCCCCCTTCGGCAGTTCTTC	.	TRBJ2-1	.	TRBV3-1/TRBV3-2
CASSRTGRDQPQHF	TGTGCCAGCAGTCGGACAGGGAGGGATCAGCCCCAGCATTTT	TRBD1	TRBJ1-5	.	TRBV2
CASSSRQIPYGYTF	TGTGCCAGCAGTTCCCGACAGATACCCTATGGCTACACCTTC	.	TRBJ1-2	.	TRBV28
CASTVDTSPLHF	TGTGCCAGCACCGTTGACACTTCACCCCTCCACTTT	.	TRBJ1-6	.	TRBV12-3/TRBV12-4
CASTPIGGSTDTQYF	TGTGCCAGCACCCCGATCGGCGGGAGCACAGATACGCAGTATTTT	.	TRBJ2-3	.	TRBV5-5